These 20 T cell receptor beta chains originate from one sample sequenced in a study of blood T cell repertoires in COVID-19. The repertoire was sequenced with immunoSEQ multiplex PCR; TCRdb's copy has only in-frame clones and lacks some. Here the sample spans some 150,000 clones, roughly 85% being singletons. The specimen sequenced was peripheral blood. These receptors were obtained from an older man with acute or convalescent COVID-19.

DNA for the CDR3: TGTGCCAGCAGGCTAGGGGTGACGGACACTGAAGCTTTCTTT. Translating it yields CASRLGVTDTEAFF. This sequence joins TRBV27 and TRBJ1-1, with D maybe TRBD1 (5 bases). The CDR3 has 14 residues. Germline V gene lookup returns CDR1 MNHEY and CDR2 SMNVEV (reference sequence). Trimming removed 6 bases from V and 3 bases from J, with 14 bases in between.

The chain is built from TRBV7-2 and TRBJ2-1; D may be TRBD2 (6 bases). Per germline, CDR1 SGHTA and CDR2 FQGNSA. The CDR3 runs to 14 residues. Trimming took off 5 bases at V and 3 bases at J, with 11 bases between the two ends. CDR3 nucleotide sequence: TGTGCCAGCAGCCCATTAGCGGTCTACAATGAGCAGTTCTTC. Translating gives CASSPLAVYNEQFF.

V usage is TRBV2 and J usage is TRBJ1-5; D might be TRBD1 (6 bases). V was cut by 3 bases and J by 2 bases, with 11 bases left in between. Germline V gene data show CDR1 as SNHLY and CDR2 as FYNNEI. CDR3 length equals 15 residues. CDR3 region: CASSETQGGNQPQHF. The CDR3 DNA is TGTGCCAGCAGTGAGACACAGGGTGGCAATCAGCCCCAGCATTTT.

The chain employs TRBV5-8 and TRBJ2-1; the match to TRBD2 covers 10 bases. J gave up 6 bases and V 0 bases, and 9 bases lay outside the gene matches. The CDR3 extends over 17 amino acids. Germline CDR1 and CDR2: SGHTS and YDEGEE. CDR3 bases: TGTGCCAGCAGCTTGGCCTTTTCGGCTAGCGGGAGCAATGAGCAGTTCTTC. This sequence encodes CASSLAFSASGSNEQFF.

The chain joins TRBV29-1 to TRBJ2-1; TRBD2 matches at 12 bases. With V trimmed by 5 bases and J by 10 bases, 12 bases remained unmatched. The CDR3 runs 15 residues. Germline V gene sequence: CDR1 SQVTM, CDR2 ANQGSEA. CDR3 residues: CSVLSSGRAQREQFF. CDR3 coding DNA: TGCAGCGTTCTTTCTAGCGGGAGGGCCCAAAGGGAGCAGTTCTTC.

The V call is TRBV7-2, the J call TRBJ2-5, with 10 bases fitting TRBD2. V gave up 5 bases and J gave up 4 bases; unmatched junction bases: 10. Germline values: CDR1 SGHTA, CDR2 FQGNSA. The length of the CDR3 is 16 residues. CDR3 coding DNA: TGTGCCAGCAGCCCCATGCAACTAGCGGGACGAGAGACCCAGTACTTC. Residues: CASSPMQLAGRETQYF.

The chain carries TRBV5-5 and TRBJ2-4, with 8 bases fitting TRBD2. After removal of 0 bases from V and 7 bases from J, the junction contained 6 bases not matched to a gene. The germline CDR1 and CDR2 sequences are SGHKS and YYEKEE (reference sequence). The CDR3 spans 15 residues. As DNA, the CDR3 is TGTGCCAGCAGCTTGGCCGGGGGGGCACAGAACATTCAGTACTTC. As protein: CASSLAGGAQNIQYF.

The V gene is TRBV5-4, the J gene TRBJ2-7, with 7 bases lining up with TRBD1. The CDR3 runs to 14 residues. V lost 4 bases, J lost 4 bases, and 8 bases stayed unmatched. Germline CDR1 SGHNT, CDR2 YYREEE (reference sequence). CDR3 loop: CASSVRQGRYEQYF. CDR3 DNA: TGTGCCAGCAGCGTCCGACAGGGTCGGTACGAGCAGTACTTC.

The V and J genes are TRBV18 and TRBJ1-1; 11 nucleotides line up with TRBD1. Trimming took 6 bases from V and 1 from J; bases not matched to a gene: 1. Germline assignment: CDR1 KGHSH and CDR2 LQKENI. This CDR3 is 14 amino acids long. CDR3 in DNA: TGTGCCAGCTCCGGACAGGGGGCGAACACTGAAGCTTTCTTT. Its protein is CASSGQGANTEAFF.

As to this clone: It may be a read error: a sequence one base away is much more abundant. The V gene is TRBV2, the J gene TRBJ2-2; maybe TRBD2 (6 bases). Germline CDR1 reads SNHLY; CDR2 reads FYNNEI. Trimming pared 5 bases from V and 5 bases from J, leaving 9 bases between. This CDR3 has 13 residues. As DNA, the CDR3 is TGTGCCAGCAGTCGGAGCGGGACCGGGGAGCTGTTTTTT. Residues: CASSRSGTGELFF.

The CDR3 region is CASRLAGANEQFF. DNA of the CDR3: TGTGCCAGCAGACTAGCGGGAGCTAATGAGCAGTTCTTC. The J gene is TRBJ2-1, the V gene TRBV6-5, with 11 bases fitting TRBD2. V dropped 6 bases and J dropped 7; count of bases not matched to a gene: 2. CDR1 and CDR2 from the germline V gene are MNHEY and SVGAGI. This CDR3 contains 13 residues.

The genes are TRBV28 and TRBJ1-1, with D possibly TRBD1 on 5 matching bases. Germline V lookup: CDR1 MDHEN, CDR2 SYDVKM. Trimming pared 6 bases from V and 7 bases from J, leaving 15 bases between. CDR3 length: 13 residues. DNA of the CDR3: TGTGCCAGCAGCGTGGCCACAGGAGATGAAGCTTTCTTT. Its translation: CASSVATGDEAFF.

The chain joins TRBV7-9 to TRBJ1-1; possibly TRBD1 for D (5 bases). The CDR3 spans 14 residues. CDR1 and CDR2 from the germline V gene are SEHNR and FQNEAQ (reference sequence). V lost 5 bases and J lost 0, with 10 bases in between. The CDR3 region is CASSPQALNTEAFF. The CDR3 coding sequence is TGTGCCAGCAGCCCACAGGCCTTGAACACTGAAGCTTTCTTT.

This chain uses TRBV29-1 with TRBJ2-7, with 9 bases fitting TRBD1. V shed 0 bases, J shed 3 bases, and the junction held 3 bases outside the gene matches. This CDR3 contains 14 residues. Germline V gene data show CDR1 as SQVTM and CDR2 as ANQGSEA. The CDR3 DNA sequence: TGCAGCGTTGAAGAAGGGGGACAGGGCTACGAGCAGTACTTC. Translated: CSVEEGGQGYEQYF.

The J gene is TRBJ2-7, the V gene TRBV18, with a tentative D call TRBD2 (5 bases). This CDR3 has 13 residues. Germline CDR1 KGHSH, CDR2 LQKENI. The ends were cut back, 3 bases at V and 3 bases at J, with 9 bases in the middle. The CDR3 DNA is TGTGCCAGCTCACCTTCGGGATTCTACGAGCAGTACTTC. Protein sequence: CASSPSGFYEQYF.

The chain has TRBV11-2 and TRBJ1-1; D remains ambiguous. The CDR3 is made up of 13 amino acids. The germline gives CDR1 SGHAT, CDR2 FQNNGV. V lost 8 bases and J 2 bases, leaving 12 bases between the germline ends. In DNA, the CDR3 is TGTGCCAGCTCTTTCTCTCCCAACACTGAAGCTTTCTTT. Amino acids: CASSFSPNTEAFF.

This clone was observed a handful of times. The genes are TRBV6-5 and TRBJ2-7, with D maybe TRBD1 (6 bases). V lost 11 bases and J lost 0, with 8 bases in between. The CDR3 is 11 amino acids. In germline, CDR1 is MNHEY, CDR2 SVGAGI. CDR3 DNA sequence: TGTGCCGGGGGCAACTCCTACGAGCAGTACTTC. Amino acids: CAGGNSYEQYF.

This sequence joins TRBV29-1 and TRBJ1-2, with 7 bases fitting TRBD1. The CDR3 covers 14 residues. Looked up from germline, CDR1 is SQVTM and CDR2 is ANQGSEA. Unmatched junction bases numbered 4, after V lost 2 bases and J lost 1 base. CDR3 in amino acids: CSVESRDSNYGYTF. The CDR3 DNA follows: TGCAGCGTTGAATCTCGGGACAGTAACTATGGCTACACCTTC.

About this clone: One end of the junction varies from germline; a read error may be responsible. The rearrangement links TRBV7-9 to TRBJ1-3, with D possibly TRBD1 on 5 matching bases. This CDR3 has 15 residues. Germline CDR1 SEHNR, CDR2 FQNEAQ (reference sequence). The CDR3 here is CASRLVQGSGNTIYF. DNA of the CDR3: TGTGCCAGCAGGTTAGTCCAGGGTTCTGGAAACACCATATATTTT. The full variable domain, in which reference TRBV7-9 and TRBJ1-3 provide the parts outside the CDR3, is DTGVSQNPRHKITKRGQNVTFRCDPISEHNRLYWYRQTLGQGPEFLTYFQNEAQLEKSRLLSDRFSAERPKGSFSTLEIQRTEQGDSAMYLCASRLVQGSGNTIYFGEGSWLTVV.

This chain links TRBV7-3 with TRBJ2-1, with D perhaps matching TRBD2 (6 bases). CDR1 and CDR2 (germline): SGHTA, FQGTGA. The CDR3 extends over 14 amino acids. Trimming stripped 3 bases from V and 4 bases from J, with 10 bases between. CDR3 sequence reads: CASSLAGSYNEQFF. The CDR3 bases are TGTGCCAGCAGCTTGGCCGGGAGTTACAATGAGCAGTTCTTC.